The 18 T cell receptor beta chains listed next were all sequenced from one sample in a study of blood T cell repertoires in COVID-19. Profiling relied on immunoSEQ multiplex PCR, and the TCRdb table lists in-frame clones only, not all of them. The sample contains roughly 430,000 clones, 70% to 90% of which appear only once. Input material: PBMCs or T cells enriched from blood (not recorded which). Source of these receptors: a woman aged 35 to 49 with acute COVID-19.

Here the CDR3 reads CASSFTAGTDTQYF. CDR3 DNA: TGTGCCAGCAGCTTTACCGCAGGCACAGATACGCAGTATTTT. The chain couples TRBV3-1 (or the pseudogene TRBV3-2) to TRBJ2-3, with D unresolved. Trimming took 5 bases from V and 1 from J, leaving 10 bases between them. Germline-derived CDR1 and CDR2 are LGHDT and YNNKEL (reference sequence). The CDR3 length is 14 residues.

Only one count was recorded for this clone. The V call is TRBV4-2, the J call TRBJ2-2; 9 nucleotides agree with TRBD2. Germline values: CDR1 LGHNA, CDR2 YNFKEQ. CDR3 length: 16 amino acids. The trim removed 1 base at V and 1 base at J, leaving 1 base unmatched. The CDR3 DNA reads TGTGCCAGCAGCCAAGTAGCGGGGGTGAACACCGGGGAGCTGTTTTTT. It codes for CASSQVAGVNTGELFF.

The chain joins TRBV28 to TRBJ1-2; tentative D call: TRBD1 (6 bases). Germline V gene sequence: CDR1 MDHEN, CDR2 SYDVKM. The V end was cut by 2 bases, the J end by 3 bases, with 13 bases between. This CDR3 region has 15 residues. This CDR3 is CASSLGGAGDYGYTF. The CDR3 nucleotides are TGTGCCAGCAGTTTAGGTGGGGCAGGGGACTATGGCTACACCTTC.

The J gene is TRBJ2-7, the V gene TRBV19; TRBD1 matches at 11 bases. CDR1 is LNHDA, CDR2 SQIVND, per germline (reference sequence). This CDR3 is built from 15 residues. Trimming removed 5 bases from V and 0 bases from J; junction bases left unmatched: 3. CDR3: CASSHGTGGSYEQYF. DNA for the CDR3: TGTGCCAGTAGTCACGGGACAGGGGGCTCCTACGAGCAGTACTTC.

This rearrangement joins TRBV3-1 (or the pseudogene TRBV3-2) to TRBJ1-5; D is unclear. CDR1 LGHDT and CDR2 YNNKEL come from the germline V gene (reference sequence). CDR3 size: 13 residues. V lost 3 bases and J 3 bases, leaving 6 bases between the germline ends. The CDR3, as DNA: TGTGCCAGCAGCCAGGGCCACAATCAGCCCCAGCATTTT. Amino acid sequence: CASSQGHNQPQHF.

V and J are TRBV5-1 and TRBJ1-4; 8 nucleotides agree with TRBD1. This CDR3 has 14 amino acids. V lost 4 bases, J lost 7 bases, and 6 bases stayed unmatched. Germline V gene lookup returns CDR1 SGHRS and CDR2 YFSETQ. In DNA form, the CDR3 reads TGCGCCAGCAGCCCGGACAGGGAGGGTGAAAAACTGTTTTTT. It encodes CASSPDREGEKLFF.

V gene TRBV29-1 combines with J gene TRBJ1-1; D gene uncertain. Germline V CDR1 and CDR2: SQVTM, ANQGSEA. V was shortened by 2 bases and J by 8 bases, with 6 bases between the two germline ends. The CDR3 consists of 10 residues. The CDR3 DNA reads TGCAGCGTTGAACGGGGAGAAGCTTTCTTT. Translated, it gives CSVERGEAFF.

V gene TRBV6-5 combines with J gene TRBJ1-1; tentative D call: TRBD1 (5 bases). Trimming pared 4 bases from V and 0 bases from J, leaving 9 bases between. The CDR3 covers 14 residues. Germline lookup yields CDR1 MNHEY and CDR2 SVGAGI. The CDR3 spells CASSFGQLNTEAFF. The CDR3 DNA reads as TGTGCCAGCAGTTTTGGACAATTGAACACTGAAGCTTTCTTT.

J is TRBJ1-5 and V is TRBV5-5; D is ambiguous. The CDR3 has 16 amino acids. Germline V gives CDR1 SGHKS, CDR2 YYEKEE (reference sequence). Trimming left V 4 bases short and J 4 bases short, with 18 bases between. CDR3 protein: CASSPRLVVENQPQHF. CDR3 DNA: TGTGCCAGCAGCCCGCGCCTGGTAGTAGAAAATCAGCCCCAGCATTTT. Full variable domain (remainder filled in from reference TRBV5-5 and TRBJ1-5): DAGVTQSPTHLIKTRGQQVTLRCSPISGHKSVSWYQQVLGQGPQFIFQYYEKEERGRGNFPDRFSARQFPNYSSELNVNALLLGDSALYLCASSPRLVVENQPQHFGDGTRLSIL.

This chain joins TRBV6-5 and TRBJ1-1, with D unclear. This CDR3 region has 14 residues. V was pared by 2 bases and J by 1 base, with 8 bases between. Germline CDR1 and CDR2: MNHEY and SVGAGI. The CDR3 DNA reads TGTGCCAGCAGTTACCTGAGCGGGAACACTGAAGCTTTCTTT. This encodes CASSYLSGNTEAFF.

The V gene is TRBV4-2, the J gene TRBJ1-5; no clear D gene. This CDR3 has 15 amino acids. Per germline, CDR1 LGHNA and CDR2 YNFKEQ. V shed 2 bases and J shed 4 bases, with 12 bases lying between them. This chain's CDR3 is CASSQTVFQNQPQHF. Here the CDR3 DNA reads TGTGCCAGCAGCCAAACGGTCTTTCAAAATCAGCCCCAGCATTTT.

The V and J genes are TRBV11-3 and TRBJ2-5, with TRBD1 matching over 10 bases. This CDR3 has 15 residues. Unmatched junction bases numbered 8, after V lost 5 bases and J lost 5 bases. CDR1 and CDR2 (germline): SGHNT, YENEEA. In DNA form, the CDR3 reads TGTGCCAGCAGCAGGACAGGGGGAGCCTGGGAGACCCAGTACTTC. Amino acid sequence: CASSRTGGAWETQYF. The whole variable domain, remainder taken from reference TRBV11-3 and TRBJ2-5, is EAGVVQSPRYKIIEKKQPVAFWCNPISGHNTLYWYLQNLGQGPELLIRYENEEAVDDSQLPKDRFSAERLKGVDSTLKIQPAELGDSAVYLCASSRTGGAWETQYFGPGTRLLVL.

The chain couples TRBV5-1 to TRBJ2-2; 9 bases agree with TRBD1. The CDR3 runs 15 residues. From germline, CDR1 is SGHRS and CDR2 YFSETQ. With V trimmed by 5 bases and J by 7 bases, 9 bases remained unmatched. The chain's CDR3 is CASRLNRGLGGELFF. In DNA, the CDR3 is TGCGCCAGCAGATTAAACAGGGGGCTCGGCGGGGAGCTGTTTTTT.

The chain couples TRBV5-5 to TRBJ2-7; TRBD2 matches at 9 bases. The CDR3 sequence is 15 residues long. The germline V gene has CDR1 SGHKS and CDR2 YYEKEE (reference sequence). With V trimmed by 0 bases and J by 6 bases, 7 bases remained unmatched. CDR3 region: CASSLGPGLASEQYF. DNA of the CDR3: TGTGCCAGCAGCTTGGGTCCGGGACTAGCTTCCGAGCAGTACTTC.

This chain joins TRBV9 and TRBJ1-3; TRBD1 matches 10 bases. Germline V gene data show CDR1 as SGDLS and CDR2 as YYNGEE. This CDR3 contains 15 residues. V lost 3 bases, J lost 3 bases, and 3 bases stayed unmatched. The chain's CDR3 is CASSATGGYGNTIYF. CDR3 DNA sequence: TGTGCCAGCAGCGCGACAGGGGGCTATGGAAACACCATATATTTT.

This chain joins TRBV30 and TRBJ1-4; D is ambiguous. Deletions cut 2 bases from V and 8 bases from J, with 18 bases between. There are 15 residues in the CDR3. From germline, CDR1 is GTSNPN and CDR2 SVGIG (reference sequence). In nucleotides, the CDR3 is TGTGCCTGGAGTCCCCGCGGTGGGCGGAGGGAAAAACTGTTTTTT. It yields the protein CAWSPRGGRREKLFF.

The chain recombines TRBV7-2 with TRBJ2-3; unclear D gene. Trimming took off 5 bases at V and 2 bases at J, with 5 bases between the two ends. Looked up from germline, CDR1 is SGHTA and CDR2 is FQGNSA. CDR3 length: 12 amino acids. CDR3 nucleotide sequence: TGTGCCAGCAGCACAGACACAGATACGCAGTATTTT. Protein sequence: CASSTDTDTQYF.

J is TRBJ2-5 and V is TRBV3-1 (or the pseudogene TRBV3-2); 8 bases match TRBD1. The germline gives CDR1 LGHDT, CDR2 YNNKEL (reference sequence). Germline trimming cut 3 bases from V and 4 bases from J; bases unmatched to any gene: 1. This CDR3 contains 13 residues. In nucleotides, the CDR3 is TGTGCCAGCAGCCACGGACAGGGAGAGACCCAGTACTTC. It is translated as CASSHGQGETQYF.